This T cell receptor beta chain came from a study of CD8+CD57+ T cells in acquired aplastic anemia. Trimming took off 2 bases at V and 4 bases at J, with 17 bases between the two ends. Germline V gene data show CDR1 as MNHNS and CDR2 as SASEGT. CDR3 size: 16 residues. CDR3 and TCR beta VDJ profiling relied on a genomic DNA template. TCRdb re-derived calls from the reads in MiXCR, one entry per CDR3 protein. The table has some 98,000 distinct CDR3 sequences, roughly two thirds seen once. Study-wide points: The number of CD8+ CDR3 sequences shared by patients and controls was twenty-nine.

This clonotype was seen just once. What it binds is not known. Before being chosen for sequencing, patients had shown CD8+CD57+ cell expansion by flow cytometry. The TCR comes from a human donor with aplastic anemia. The chain carries TRBV6-1 and TRBJ1-1; D is uncertain. The material sequenced was sorted CD4+, CD8+, or CD8+CD57+ T cells (not recorded which) from PBMCs. CDR3 in DNA: TGTGCCAGCAGTGAATTAAGTGCCCCGAAGGGCACTGAAGCTTTCTTT. Translation: CASSELSAPKGTEAFF.